One and the same sample provided the 31 T cell receptor beta chains below, sequenced in a study of response to subunit inactivated influenza vaccine. One entry per CDR3 protein, called by TCRdb with MiXCR from the RT-PCR reads. The table lists around 180,000 distinct CDR3 sequences, about 10% of them singletons, with under 13% in the top ten. The sequencing used non-naive T cells sorted from PBMCs, collected on the day of vaccination. The source of these receptors is a man in his fifties who received an inactivated influenza vaccine.

This clonotype was found a few times. J is TRBJ1-1 and V is TRBV29-1, with 7 bases identical to TRBD1. The V and J ends lost 7 bases and 7 bases, in that order; junction bases with no gene match: 6. There are 11 residues in the CDR3. Germline CDR1 SQVTM, CDR2 ANQGSEA. CDR3 region: CSGRGLGEAFF. In DNA form, the CDR3 reads TGCAGCGGGAGGGGGCTGGGTGAAGCTTTCTTT.

V and J are TRBV6-5 and TRBJ1-4; perhaps TRBD1 as D (6 bases). Trimming shortened V by 6 bases and J by 8 bases, and 10 bases separated the two germline ends. The CDR3 length is 12 residues. Germline V gene data show CDR1 as MNHEY and CDR2 as SVGAGI. CDR3 nucleotides: TGTGCCAGCAGCCAGCAGGGGGAAAAACTGTTTTTT. Its protein is CASSQQGEKLFF.

In this sample, this clonotype turned up a few times. The chain is built from TRBV5-1 and TRBJ2-5; D may match TRBD1 or TRBD2 (5 bases each). The CDR3 contains 17 residues. Germline V lookup: CDR1 SGHRS, CDR2 YFSETQ. V shed 0 bases and J shed 1 base, with 16 bases lying between them. CDR3 sequence: CASSLGGRSQGQETQYF. The DNA of the CDR3 is TGCGCCAGCAGCTTGGGGGGGAGATCCCAGGGCCAAGAGACCCAGTACTTC.

This clonotype was observed a handful of times. The rearrangement links TRBV4-3 to TRBJ2-3; D may be TRBD1 (5 bases). CDR1 and CDR2 (germline): LGHNA, YSLEER. The V end was cut by 1 base, the J end by 4 bases, with 9 bases between. CDR3 size: 14 residues. This chain's CDR3 is CASSQGNRPDTQYF. In nucleotides, the CDR3 is TGCGCCAGCAGCCAAGGGAACAGGCCAGATACGCAGTATTTT.

V usage is TRBV20-1 and J usage is TRBJ2-5; D uncertain. This CDR3 has 13 amino acids. In germline, CDR1 is DFQATT, CDR2 SNEGSKA (reference sequence). Trimming cost V 8 bases and J 1 base, with 14 bases left between them. The CDR3 DNA follows: TGCAGTACGAAAAAGGGCGGCCAAGAGACCCAGTACTTC. Translated: CSTKKGGQETQYF.

This clonotype was recorded a few times. The chain uses TRBV4-3 and TRBJ1-2, with 9 nucleotides matching TRBD1. V shed 1 base, J shed 4 bases, and the junction held 7 bases outside the gene matches. CDR3 length: 16 residues. Germline V gene data show CDR1 as LGHNA and CDR2 as YSLEER. The DNA for the CDR3 is TGCGCCAGCAGCCAAGGCGGGACAGGGAGCGGCTATGGCTACACCTTC. This gives the protein CASSQGGTGSGYGYTF.

In its sample, this clonotype was seen many times. The chain links TRBV7-2 to TRBJ2-7; 8 nucleotides match TRBD2. After removal of 1 base from V and 3 bases from J, the junction contained 5 bases not matched to a gene. This CDR3 comprises 15 residues. Germline assignment: CDR1 SGHTA and CDR2 FQGNSA. CDR3 region: CASSLGVAGGYEQYF. The CDR3 DNA reads as TGTGCCAGCAGCTTAGGGGTGGCGGGAGGCTACGAGCAGTACTTC.

This clonotype was counted many times. This chain uses TRBV7-2 with TRBJ2-1, with a tentative D call TRBD2 (5 bases). The germline V and J ends were trimmed by 3 bases and 9 bases, with 12 bases remaining between them. The CDR3 loop spans 13 amino acids. The germline V gene encodes CDR1 SGHTA and CDR2 FQGNSA. This CDR3 reads CASSFASRTEQFF. The CDR3 DNA is TGTGCCAGCAGCTTCGCTAGCCGCACTGAGCAGTTCTTC.

This clonotype was seen many times. This chain connects TRBV5-1 to TRBJ1-1; D gene uncertain. CDR1 is SGHRS and CDR2 is YFSETQ in the germline V gene. Deletions cut 4 bases from V and 4 bases from J, with 14 bases between. The CDR3 covers 14 residues. The CDR3 DNA reads TGCGCCAGCAGCGCCATTGGTGAGCGCACTGAAGCTTTCTTT. Its protein product is CASSAIGERTEAFF.

The chain carries TRBV11-2 and TRBJ2-5; unclear D gene. Trimming left V 1 base short and J 5 bases short, with 8 bases between. The germline V gene has CDR1 SGHAT and CDR2 FQNNGV. This CDR3 has 13 residues. CDR3: CASSLAQRETQYF. Here the CDR3 DNA reads TGTGCCAGCAGCTTAGCCCAAAGGGAGACCCAGTACTTC.

This clonotype was detected a few times. The J gene is TRBJ2-3, the V gene TRBV20-1; possibly TRBD2 for D (6 bases). Looked up from germline, CDR1 is DFQATT and CDR2 is SNEGSKA (reference sequence). The CDR3 runs to 15 residues. Between the trimmed V and J ends, which lost 5 bases and 3 bases, there was a span of 18 bases. The CDR3 nucleotides are TGCAGTGCTTTGGGACTCCAAGGATGGACAGATACGCAGTATTTT. The encoded protein is CSALGLQGWTDTQYF.

In this sample, this clonotype turned up many times. This chain links TRBV20-1 with TRBJ2-3; 9 bases match TRBD2. Germline V gene sequence: CDR1 DFQATT, CDR2 SNEGSKA (reference sequence). The V gene end was trimmed by 6 bases and the J gene end by 3 bases; junction bases not matched to a gene: 4. The CDR3 is 13 residues long. CDR3 DNA: TGCAGTGCCCGCGGGGGGGGTACAGATACGCAGTATTTT. It encodes CSARGGGTDTQYF.

This clonotype showed up just a few times. This chain joins TRBV3-1 and TRBJ2-6, with D possibly matching TRBD1 (5 bases). This CDR3 region has 16 residues. Germline values: CDR1 LGHDT, CDR2 YNNKEL (reference sequence). V gave up 3 bases and J gave up 0 bases, with 9 bases separating them. The CDR3 reads CASSHTDSSGANVLTF. DNA of the CDR3: TGTGCCAGCAGCCACACCGACAGCTCTGGGGCCAACGTCCTGACTTTC.

This chain joins TRBV2 and TRBJ2-7; no reliable D call. Per the germline V gene, CDR1 is SNHLY and CDR2 is FYNNEI. This CDR3 has 14 residues. V lost 5 bases and J lost 4, with 15 bases in between. In DNA form, the CDR3 reads TGTGCCAGCAGTCCGGGTCCCCCCGGTTACGAGCAGTACTTC. Translating gives CASSPGPPGYEQYF. The full variable domain, rest sourced from reference TRBV2 and TRBJ2-7, is EPEVTQTPSHQVTQMGQEVILRCVPISNHLYFYWYRQILGQKVEFLVSFYNNEISEKSEIFDDQFSVERPDGSNFTLKIRSTKLEDSAMYFCASSPGPPGYEQYFGPGTRLTVT.

The CDR3 loop reads CASSLGPMGQDYEQYF. The CDR3 nucleotides read TGCGCCAGCAGCTTGGGACCAATGGGACAGGACTACGAGCAGTACTTC. The chain has TRBV5-1 and TRBJ2-7; TRBD1 matches at 8 bases. The germline CDR1 and CDR2 sequences are SGHRS and YFSETQ. CDR3 length: 16 residues. V shed 0 bases, J shed 3 bases, and the junction held 8 bases outside the gene matches.

This clonotype was seen a few times. The genes are TRBV10-3 and TRBJ2-7; 9 bases fit TRBD1. The CDR3 has 13 amino acids. J gave up 4 bases and V 6 bases, and 4 bases lay outside the gene matches. Germline CDR1 and CDR2: ENHRY and SYGVKD. The CDR3 reads CAISGGQGYEQYF. The CDR3, as DNA: TGTGCCATCAGCGGAGGACAGGGGTACGAGCAGTACTTC.

This clonotype was detected ten times or more. The chain employs TRBV12-3 or TRBV12-4 and TRBJ1-3; D call uncertain. The CDR3 has 12 amino acids. V was shortened by 3 bases and J by 4 bases, with 4 bases between the two germline ends. The CDR3 region has the DNA TGTGCCAGCAGTTTGCAGGGAAACACCATATATTTT. Translated: CASSLQGNTIYF.

This clonotype appeared a few times. This sequence joins TRBV6-5 and TRBJ1-1; possible D gene TRBD1, 5 bases. The CDR3 is made up of 16 amino acids. CDR1 MNHEY and CDR2 SVGAGI come from the germline V gene. Deletions cut 0 bases from V and 6 bases from J, with 17 bases between. The CDR3 reads CASSYSRGENWAEAFF. The DNA for the CDR3 is TGTGCCAGCAGTTACTCGCGAGGGGAGAATTGGGCTGAAGCTTTCTTT.

At least ten counts were recorded for this clonotype. This rearrangement joins TRBV20-1 to TRBJ2-7, with 13 bases matching TRBD2. Germline CDR1 is DFQATT and CDR2 is SNEGSKA (reference sequence). After removal of 5 bases from V and 2 bases from J, the junction contained 6 bases not matched to a gene. The CDR3 loop spans 15 amino acids. In DNA form, the CDR3 reads TGCAGTGCTTCGGGACTAGCGGGATTAGCCTACGAGCAGTACTTC. This encodes CSASGLAGLAYEQYF.

This clonotype was detected only a few times. V gene TRBV12-3 or TRBV12-4 combines with J gene TRBJ2-7; 9 bases align to TRBD2. The ends lost 7 bases at V and 6 bases at J; junction bases unmatched: 16. The CDR3 consists of 16 residues. The CDR3 reads CASTPDWSGGKGEQYF. Written as DNA, the CDR3 is TGTGCCAGCACCCCGGATTGGAGCGGGGGGAAGGGCGAGCAGTACTTC.

By its share, this clonotype is medium-sized. The chain employs TRBV6-2 or TRBV6-3 and TRBJ2-7, with D unresolved. Trimming pared 4 bases from V and 0 bases from J, leaving 31 bases between. The V gene's germline CDR1 is MNHEY and CDR2 SVGEGT. This CDR3 contains 21 residues. CDR3 sequence reads: CASSSRPRFQSETKSSYEQYF. The CDR3 DNA reads as TGTGCCAGCAGTTCTCGCCCACGATTTCAGTCTGAGACGAAGAGCTCCTACGAGCAGTACTTC.

As concerns this clonotype: It may be a read error: a sequence one base away is much more abundant. The CDR3 spells CSVEGLAGGRGILDTQYF. Here the CDR3 DNA reads TGCAGCGTTGAGGGACTAGCGGGAGGCAGGGGCATCCTAGATACGCAGTATTTT. The rearrangement links TRBV29-1 to TRBJ2-3, with 15 bases fitting TRBD2. Germline V gives CDR1 SQVTM, CDR2 ANQGSEA. This CDR3 comprises 18 residues. V lost 3 bases, J lost 5 bases, and 12 bases stayed unmatched.

In its sample, this clonotype was seen a few times. This chain joins TRBV4-3 and TRBJ2-7, with a tentative D call TRBD1 (6 bases). The CDR3 length is 15 residues. Trimming took off 0 bases at V and 6 bases at J, with 15 bases between the two ends. CDR1 and CDR2 (germline): LGHNA, YSLEER. CDR3 nucleotides: TGCGCCAGCAGCCAAGATTGGACAGTGGGCGGCGAGCAGTACTTC. It encodes CASSQDWTVGGEQYF.

This clonotype was seen at least ten times. CDR3 coding DNA: TGTGCCAGCAGGACAGGGTCGAGCTCCTACAATGAGCAGTTCTTC. It translates to CASRTGSSSYNEQFF. The chain uses TRBV28 and TRBJ2-1; 7 positions agree with TRBD1. Trimming took 6 bases from V and 0 from J; bases not matched to a gene: 5. This CDR3 contains 15 residues. In germline, CDR1 is MDHEN, CDR2 SYDVKM.

This clonotype occurred a few times. The V call is TRBV20-1, the J call TRBJ1-1; 8 bases align to TRBD1. CDR3 length: 16 residues. The germline CDR1 and CDR2 sequences are DFQATT and SNEGSKA (reference sequence). With 6 bases clipped from V and 2 bases from J, the junction kept 14 bases outside the gene matches. CDR3 DNA: TGCAGTGCAAAAGTTCCACCGGGACAGGAAAACACTGAAGCTTTCTTT. It codes for CSAKVPPGQENTEAFF.

This chain links TRBV6-1 with TRBJ2-3; 12 bases agree with TRBD2. The CDR3 has 16 amino acids. Looked up from germline, CDR1 is MNHNS and CDR2 is SASEGT. Trimming took 7 bases from V and 4 from J; bases not matched to a gene: 9. The CDR3 sequence: CASTLAGGPGADTQYF. DNA of the CDR3: TGTGCCAGCACGCTAGCGGGAGGGCCTGGGGCAGATACGCAGTATTTT.

This clonotype was seen at least ten times. DNA for the CDR3: TGCGCCAGCAGCAGTCGGAAGCGGGGGCAGGGAGAGACCCAGTACTTC. It specifies CASSSRKRGQGETQYF. V usage is TRBV5-1 and J usage is TRBJ2-5, with 8 bases fitting TRBD2. The CDR3 spans 16 residues. Germline trimming cut 4 bases from V and 4 bases from J; bases unmatched to any gene: 12. The germline V gene encodes CDR1 SGHRS and CDR2 YFSETQ.

This clonotype was found a few times. This rearrangement joins TRBV6-5 to TRBJ2-1, with 9 bases lining up with TRBD2. Germline CDR1 reads MNHEY; CDR2 reads SVGAGI. V lost 0 bases, J lost 7 bases, and 4 bases stayed unmatched. This CDR3 is 15 amino acids long. The CDR3 bases are TGTGCCAGCAGTTACTCGTCTAGCGGGGAGAATGAGCAGTTCTTC. Its protein is CASSYSSSGENEQFF.

This clonotype showed up just a few times. This chain uses TRBV12-3 or TRBV12-4 with TRBJ2-5; possible D gene TRBD1, 5 bases. This CDR3 is 16 amino acids long. V lost 1 base and J lost 2, with 14 bases in between. This CDR3 is CASSLGGRLSQETQYF. The CDR3 region has the DNA TGTGCCAGCAGTTTAGGGGGCAGGTTGAGTCAAGAGACCCAGTACTTC.

The table lists this clonotype with a few counts. The chain employs TRBV7-9 and TRBJ2-5; D may be TRBD2 (5 bases). Germline CDR1 reads SEHNR; CDR2 reads FQNEAQ (reference sequence). The CDR3 contains 13 residues. V was clipped by 7 bases and J by 1 base, with 10 bases between them. The CDR3 DNA reads as TGTGCCAGCAACTACGGGGTCCAAGAGACCCAGTACTTC. As protein: CASNYGVQETQYF.

The rearrangement uses TRBV20-1 and TRBJ2-6; D might be TRBD1 (5 bases). V was trimmed by 5 bases and J by 1 base, leaving 9 bases between them. This CDR3 contains 14 residues. Germline loops: CDR1 DFQATT, CDR2 SNEGSKA (reference sequence). CDR3 nucleotides: TGCAGTGCTCGTCAGGGTTCTGGGGCCAACGTCCTGACTTTC. Protein product: CSARQGSGANVLTF.